This TCR beta chain originates from a study of molecular identifiers for immune sequencing clone quantification. Overall study findings and caveats: In a background of under 1.3 million naive cells, spiked Jurkat TCR RNA from one cell was reportedly detectable.

Bulk libraries came from a prior protocol with listed TCR primers. From the PCR reads, TCRdb called clonotypes with MiXCR, one entry per CDR3 protein. The sample holds a few hundred thousand distinct CDR3 sequences, over 20% seen once. As to this clonotype: The antigen is not known.

The CDR3 runs to 16 residues. The germline V and J ends were trimmed by 6 bases and 3 bases, with 19 bases remaining between them. In germline, CDR1 is MDHEN, CDR2 SYDVKM. The sequencing input was naive CD8+ T cells from blood, with Jurkat cell RNA spiked in. Subset of the sample: FACS-sorted CD8+CD4-CCR7+CD45RA+ naive T cells. V and J are TRBV28 and TRBJ2-3; D is uncertain. The sequence was obtained from a human donor in good health. Some libraries in this study had Jurkat cell RNA spiked in. CDR3 DNA: TGTGCCAGCAGCTCCCGCACCAGCGAATGGACAGATACGCAGTATTTT. Translation gives CASSSRTSEWTDTQYF.